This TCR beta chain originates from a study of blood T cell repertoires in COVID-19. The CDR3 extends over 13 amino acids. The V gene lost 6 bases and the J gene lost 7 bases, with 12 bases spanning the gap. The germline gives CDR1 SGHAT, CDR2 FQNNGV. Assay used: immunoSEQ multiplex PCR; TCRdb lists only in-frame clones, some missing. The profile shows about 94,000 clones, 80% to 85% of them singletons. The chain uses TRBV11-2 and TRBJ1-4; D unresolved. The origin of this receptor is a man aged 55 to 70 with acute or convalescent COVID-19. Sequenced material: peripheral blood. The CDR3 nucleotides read TGTGCCAGCAGTCCGCGTCCCACTGAAAAACTGTTTTTT. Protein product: CASSPRPTEKLFF.